Each of the 2 T cell receptor beta chains below was sequenced from the same sample in a study of shared clonotypes between healthy human individuals. The assay was immunoSEQ multiplex PCR, and TCRdb's table has in-frame clones only and misses some. The table records around 1.6 million clones, around 98% of them present only once. Sequencing was carried out using naive CD4+ T cells sorted from blood. Subset given: CD45RA+ positively selected. The receptors stem from a man aged 25 to 45 in good health.

This chain connects TRBV19 to TRBJ2-7; weak D call: TRBD2 (7 bases). The germline V and J ends were trimmed by 3 bases and 2 bases, with 11 bases remaining between them. The CDR3 has 14 residues. CDR1 and CDR2 (germline): LNHDA, SQIVND (reference sequence). Here the CDR3 reads CASSITGRAYEQYF. The CDR3 region has the DNA TGTGCCAGTAGTATCACAGGGAGGGCCTACGAGCAGTACTTC.

For the CDR3, the DNA is TGTGCCAGCAGTTTAGGGCAGGTCTACGAGCAGTACTTC. Its translation: CASSLGQVYEQYF. The chain carries TRBV28 and TRBJ2-7; D is ambiguous. The CDR3 is 13 amino acids. The V gene lost 2 bases and the J gene lost 3 bases, with 8 bases spanning the gap. The germline V gene encodes CDR1 MDHEN and CDR2 SYDVKM.